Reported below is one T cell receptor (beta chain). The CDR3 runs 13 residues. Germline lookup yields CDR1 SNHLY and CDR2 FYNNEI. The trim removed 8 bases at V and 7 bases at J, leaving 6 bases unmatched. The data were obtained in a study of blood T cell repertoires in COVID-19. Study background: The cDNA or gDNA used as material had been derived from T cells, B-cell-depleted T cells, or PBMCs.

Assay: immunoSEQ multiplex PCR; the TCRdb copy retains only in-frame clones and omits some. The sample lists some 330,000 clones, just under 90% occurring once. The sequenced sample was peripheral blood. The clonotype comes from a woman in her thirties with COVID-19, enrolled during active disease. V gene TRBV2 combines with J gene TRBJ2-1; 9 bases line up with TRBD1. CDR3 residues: CASSGQGENEQFF. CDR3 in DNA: TGTGCCAGCTCGGGACAGGGTGAAAATGAGCAGTTCTTC.